These 21 T cell receptor beta chains were all obtained from the same sample, sequenced in a study of blood T cell repertoires in COVID-19. The assay was immunoSEQ multiplex PCR, and TCRdb's table has in-frame clones only and misses some. The sample lists a few hundred thousand clones, 82% occurring once. The sequencing input was peripheral blood. The receptors here all came from a woman aged 18 to 35 with acute or convalescent COVID-19.

This clone was observed a few times. The J gene is TRBJ2-7, the V gene TRBV10-2; the D is unclear. Germline V gene lookup returns CDR1 WSHSY and CDR2 SAAADI. This CDR3 is built from 11 residues. The germline V and J ends were trimmed by 3 bases and 5 bases, with 5 bases remaining between them. CDR3 DNA sequence: TGCGCCAGCAGTGATGGGCACGAGCAGTACTTC. It codes for CASSDGHEQYF.

The chain uses TRBV24-1 and TRBJ2-1, with D hard to call. V was shortened by 6 bases and J by 0 bases, with 11 bases between the two germline ends. The CDR3 has 15 amino acids. The germline V gene has CDR1 KGHDR and CDR2 SFDVKD. The CDR3: CATSSARSSYNEQFF. The DNA of the CDR3 is TGTGCCACCAGTAGCGCTAGGAGCTCCTACAATGAGCAGTTCTTC.

The rearrangement links TRBV25-1 to TRBJ2-2; D call uncertain. V was cut by 6 bases and J by 1 base, with 6 bases left in between. This CDR3 is built from 13 residues. Germline V lookup: CDR1 MGHDK, CDR2 SYGVNS. The CDR3 here is CASRLRNTGELFF. CDR3 DNA sequence: TGTGCCAGCAGACTGAGGAACACCGGGGAGCTGTTTTTT.

This clone was seen a few times. This sequence joins TRBV28 and TRBJ2-1; TRBD2 agrees at 9 bases. V shed 5 bases and J 4 bases; nucleotides not matched to a gene: 6. In germline, CDR1 is MDHEN, CDR2 SYDVKM. The CDR3 runs 15 residues. CDR3 amino acids: CASSRSSGKYNEQFF. The CDR3 region has the DNA TGTGCCAGCAGTAGGTCTAGCGGGAAATACAATGAGCAGTTCTTC.

This chain links TRBV6-1 with TRBJ2-7; TRBD1 might be the D (5 bases). CDR3 length: 15 residues. With 2 bases removed from V and 0 bases from J, the gap between germline ends came to 11 bases. The germline CDR1 and CDR2 sequences are MNHNS and SASEGT. CDR3 in amino acids: CASSELGHLSYEQYF. In DNA, the CDR3 is TGTGCCAGCAGTGAATTAGGACACCTCTCCTACGAGCAGTACTTC.

This clone was counted a single time. The chain carries TRBV6-5 and TRBJ2-1, with 7 bases lining up with TRBD2. The CDR3 totals 13 residues. Germline CDR1 MNHEY, CDR2 SVGAGI. V lost 0 bases to trimming and J lost 8 bases; unmatched junction nucleotides: 1. In DNA form, the CDR3 reads TGTGCCAGCAGTTACTCGGGAGGGTATGAGCAGTTCTTC. Translating it yields CASSYSGGYEQFF.

The rearrangement links TRBV11-2 to TRBJ1-1; D is ambiguous. CDR1 and CDR2 (germline): SGHAT, FQNNGV. The CDR3 extends over 13 amino acids. V was pared by 1 base and J by 1 base, with 4 bases between. Written as DNA, the CDR3 is TGTGCCAGCAGCTTAGTAGCGAACACTGAAGCTTTCTTT. Translation gives CASSLVANTEAFF. Full variable domain (missing parts from reference TRBV11-2 and TRBJ1-1): EAGVAQSPRYKIIEKRQSVAFWCNPISGHATLYWYQQILGQGPKLLIQFQNNGVVDDSQLPKDRFSAERLKGVDSTLKIQPAKLEDSAVYLCASSLVANTEAFFGQGTRLTVV.

The chain uses TRBV9 and TRBJ1-2; possible D gene TRBD1, 6 bases. The ends were cut back, 1 base at V and 8 bases at J, with 18 bases in the middle. The CDR3 contains 15 residues. Germline CDR1 is SGDLS and CDR2 is YYNGEE. CDR3 sequence (DNA): TGTGCCAGCAGCGTATTTCAGGGGACGGTAGGAGGCTACACCTTC. As protein: CASSVFQGTVGGYTF.

The chain links TRBV19 to TRBJ1-1; D gene uncertain. The CDR3 is 15 amino acids. With 0 bases removed from V and 0 bases from J, the gap between germline ends came to 8 bases. The V gene's germline CDR1 is LNHDA and CDR2 SQIVND (reference sequence). The CDR3 here is CASSIESAMNTEAFF. The CDR3 DNA is TGTGCCAGTAGTATAGAGTCCGCGATGAACACTGAAGCTTTCTTT.

This chain connects TRBV21-1 to TRBJ2-5; the tabulated D call, TRBD1, remains unverified against the DNA. TRBV21-1 is noted as a pseudogene. This CDR3 comprises 13 residues. CDR3 sequence reads: CASVGQGRETQYF. The DNA of the CDR3 is TGTGCCAGCGTCGGACAGGGCCGAGAGACCCAGTACTTC.

The V and J genes are TRBV19 and TRBJ1-6, with 10 bases lining up with TRBD1. In germline, CDR1 is LNHDA, CDR2 SQIVND (reference sequence). J was trimmed by 1 base and V by 4 bases; bases with no gene match: 7. The CDR3 consists of 18 residues. The CDR3 loop is CASSTTGGDYSYNSPLHF. In DNA form, the CDR3 reads TGTGCCAGTAGTACGACAGGGGGCGATTATTCCTATAATTCACCCCTCCACTTT.

The chain has TRBV11-2 and TRBJ2-7, with D unresolved. Germline values: CDR1 SGHAT, CDR2 FQNNGV. CDR3 size: 13 residues. V lost 2 bases, J lost 1 base, and 6 bases lay in between. CDR3 in amino acids: CASSLLGSYEQYF. CDR3 DNA: TGTGCCAGCAGCTTACTAGGATCCTACGAGCAGTACTTC.

This chain joins TRBV20-1 and TRBJ1-1; D is uncertain. Germline V gene sequence: CDR1 DFQATT, CDR2 SNEGSKA (reference sequence). CDR3 length: 10 residues. V lost 6 bases, J lost 8 bases, and 10 bases lay in between. CDR3 sequence (DNA): TGCAGTGCAACGCAGACAGAAGCTTTCTTT. As protein: CSATQTEAFF.

The chain is built from TRBV7-9 and TRBJ1-3; TRBD1 matches 7 bases. The CDR3 has 16 amino acids. Per the germline V gene, CDR1 is SEHNR and CDR2 is FQNEAQ (reference sequence). J lost 0 bases, V lost 4 bases, and 6 bases had no gene match. CDR3 residues: CASSSGGQFSGNTIYF. For the CDR3, the DNA is TGTGCCAGCAGCTCAGGGGGGCAGTTCTCTGGAAACACCATATATTTT.

This chain joins TRBV6-2 or TRBV6-3 and TRBJ2-5; D remains ambiguous. Trimming shortened V by 4 bases and J by 1 base, and 7 bases separated the two germline ends. Germline V gives CDR1 MNHEY, CDR2 SVGEGT. This CDR3 comprises 13 residues. The CDR3 protein is CASSFLIQETQYF. The CDR3 coding sequence is TGTGCCAGCAGTTTCCTTATCCAAGAGACCCAGTACTTC.

The sample holds many counts of this clone. One end of the junction is discordant with germline, which a read error may explain. This rearrangement joins TRBV7-7 to TRBJ2-1; 8 bases are shared with TRBD1. CDR1 and CDR2 from the germline V gene are SSHAT and FNYEAQ (reference sequence). The CDR3 loop spans 13 amino acids. The CDR3 sequence: CASSSRQGNEQFF. For the CDR3, the DNA is TGTGCTAGCAGCTCGCGACAGGGGAATGAGCAGTTCTTC.

This clone was counted once. This sequence joins TRBV18 and TRBJ1-4, with TRBD1 as a possible D gene (6 bases). Trimming took off 3 bases at V and 8 bases at J, with 13 bases between the two ends. Germline V gives CDR1 KGHSH, CDR2 LQKENI. The CDR3 extends over 14 amino acids. In nucleotides, the CDR3 is TGTGCCAGCTCACCCCGCGGGGGGCGAGAAAAACTGTTTTTT. Translating it yields CASSPRGGREKLFF.

The rearrangement uses TRBV6-1 and TRBJ1-1; 11 positions match TRBD1. This CDR3 contains 15 residues. Germline loops: CDR1 MNHNS, CDR2 SASEGT. The junction had 3 bases not matched to a gene; V was cut back by 3 bases and J by 3 bases. The CDR3 region is CASSDEGQGDTEAFF. The CDR3 DNA sequence: TGTGCCAGCAGTGATGAGGGACAGGGGGACACTGAAGCTTTCTTT.

The chain links TRBV5-6 to TRBJ1-6; weak D call: TRBD1 (5 bases). Germline V CDR1 and CDR2: SGHDT, YYEEEE. The V end lost 5 bases, the J end lost 8 bases, and 20 bases lay between the germline ends. The CDR3 length is 16 residues. Here the CDR3 reads CASSSNRRLMDSPLHF. In DNA, the CDR3 is TGTGCCAGCAGTTCTAACAGGCGGTTAATGGATTCACCCCTCCACTTT.

The chain uses TRBV7-8 and TRBJ2-5, with D perhaps TRBD2 (7 bases). Germline values: CDR1 SGHVS, CDR2 FQNEAQ. The V end lost 1 base, the J end lost 5 bases, and 17 bases lay between the germline ends. CDR3 size: 16 residues. CDR3 loop: CASSLGDPEGGETQYF. As DNA, the CDR3 is TGTGCCAGCAGCTTAGGGGACCCGGAGGGGGGGGAGACCCAGTACTTC.

V and J are TRBV5-1 and TRBJ1-3, with a tentative D call TRBD1 (5 bases). The CDR3 runs 17 residues. The germline V gene encodes CDR1 SGHRS and CDR2 YFSETQ. V lost 0 bases, J lost 0 bases, and 13 bases lay in between. The CDR3 coding sequence is TGCGCCAGCAGCTTGGCCGTGGGGCCTAGCTCTGGAAACACCATATATTTT. Protein: CASSLAVGPSSGNTIYF.